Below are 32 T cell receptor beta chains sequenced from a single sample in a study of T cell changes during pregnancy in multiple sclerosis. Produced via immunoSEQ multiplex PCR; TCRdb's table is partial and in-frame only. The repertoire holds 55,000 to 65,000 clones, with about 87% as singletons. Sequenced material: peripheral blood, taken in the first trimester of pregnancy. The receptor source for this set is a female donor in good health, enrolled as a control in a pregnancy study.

In DNA form, the CDR3 reads TGCGCCAGCAGCCAAGGTAGCAATGAGCAGTTCTTC. Its protein is CASSQGSNEQFF. The chain carries TRBV4-1 and TRBJ2-1; D not resolved. From germline, CDR1 is MGHRA and CDR2 YSYEKL. Trimming shortened V by 1 base and J by 6 bases, and 4 bases separated the two germline ends. The CDR3 is 12 residues long.

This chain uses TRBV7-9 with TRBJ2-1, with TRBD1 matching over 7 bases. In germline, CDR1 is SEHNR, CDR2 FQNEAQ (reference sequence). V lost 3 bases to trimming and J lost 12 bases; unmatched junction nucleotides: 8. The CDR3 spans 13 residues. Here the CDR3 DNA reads TGTGCCAGCAGCTTTGGCAGGGACAGAATGCAGTTCTTC. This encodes CASSFGRDRMQFF.

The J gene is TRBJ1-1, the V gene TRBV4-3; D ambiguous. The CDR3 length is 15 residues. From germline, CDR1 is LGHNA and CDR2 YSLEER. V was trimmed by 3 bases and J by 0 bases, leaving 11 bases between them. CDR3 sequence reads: CASSHGLAVNTEAFF. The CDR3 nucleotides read TGCGCCAGCAGCCACGGGTTAGCGGTGAACACTGAAGCTTTCTTT.

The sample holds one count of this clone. CDR3 region: CASSLQGPRGREAFF. The CDR3 DNA follows: TGTGCCAGCAGCTTGCAAGGGCCCCGAGGGAGGGAAGCTTTCTTT. The V and J genes are TRBV5-6 and TRBJ1-1; D not certain. Per the germline V gene, CDR1 is SGHDT and CDR2 is YYEEEE. The CDR3 contains 15 residues. V was cut by 1 base and J by 8 bases, with 18 bases left in between.

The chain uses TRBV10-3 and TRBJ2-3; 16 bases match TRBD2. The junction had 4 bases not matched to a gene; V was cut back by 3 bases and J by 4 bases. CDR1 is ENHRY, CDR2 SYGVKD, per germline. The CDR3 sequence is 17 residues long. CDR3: CAISDDGTSGGADTQYF. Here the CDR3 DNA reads TGTGCCATCAGTGACGACGGGACTAGCGGGGGGGCAGATACGCAGTATTTT.

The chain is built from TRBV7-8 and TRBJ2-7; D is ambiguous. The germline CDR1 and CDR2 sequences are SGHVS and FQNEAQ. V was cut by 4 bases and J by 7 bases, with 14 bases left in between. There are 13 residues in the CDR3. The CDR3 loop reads CASSSRRPREQYF. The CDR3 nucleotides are TGTGCCAGCAGCTCGCGGCGGCCCAGAGAGCAGTACTTC. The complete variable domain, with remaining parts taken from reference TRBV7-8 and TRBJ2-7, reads GAGVSQSPRYKVAKRGQDVALRCDPISGHVSLFWYQQALGQGPEFLTYFQNEAQLDKSGLPSDRFFAERPEGSVSTLKIQRTQQEDSAVYLCASSSRRPREQYFGPGTRLTVT.

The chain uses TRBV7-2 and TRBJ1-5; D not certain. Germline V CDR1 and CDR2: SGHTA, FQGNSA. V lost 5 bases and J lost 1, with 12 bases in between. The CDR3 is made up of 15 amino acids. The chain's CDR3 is CASSQITGSNQPQHF. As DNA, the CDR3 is TGTGCCAGCAGCCAAATAACGGGGAGCAATCAGCCCCAGCATTTT.

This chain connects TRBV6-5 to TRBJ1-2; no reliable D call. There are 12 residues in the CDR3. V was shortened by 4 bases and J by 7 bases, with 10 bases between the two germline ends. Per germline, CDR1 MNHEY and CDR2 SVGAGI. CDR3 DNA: TGTGCCAGCAGTTCCGGATACAGTGGCTACACCTTC. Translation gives CASSSGYSGYTF.

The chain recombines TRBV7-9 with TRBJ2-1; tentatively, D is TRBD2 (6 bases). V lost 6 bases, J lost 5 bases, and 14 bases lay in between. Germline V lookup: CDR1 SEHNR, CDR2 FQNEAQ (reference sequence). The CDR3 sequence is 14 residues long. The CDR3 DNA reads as TGTGCCAGCAGTCACCAGGAGGGGCACAATGAGCAGTTCTTC. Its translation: CASSHQEGHNEQFF. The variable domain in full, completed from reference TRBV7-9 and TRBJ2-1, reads DTGVSQNPRHKITKRGQNVTFRCDPISEHNRLYWYRQTLGQGPEFLTYFQNEAQLEKSRLLSDRFSAERPKGSFSTLEIQRTEQGDSAMYLCASSHQEGHNEQFFGPGTRLTVL.

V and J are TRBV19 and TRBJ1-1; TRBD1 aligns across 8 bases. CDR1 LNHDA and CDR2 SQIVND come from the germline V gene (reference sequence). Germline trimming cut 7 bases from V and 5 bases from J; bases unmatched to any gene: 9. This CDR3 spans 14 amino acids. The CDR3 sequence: CASIKTGGKTEAFF. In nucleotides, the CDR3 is TGTGCCAGTATTAAAACAGGGGGGAAAACTGAAGCTTTCTTT.

CDR3 sequence reads: CASRGTGQDTQYF. Written as DNA, the CDR3 is TGTGCCAGTAGAGGGACAGGGCAAGATACGCAGTATTTT. The chain couples TRBV25-1 to TRBJ2-3, with 9 bases matching TRBD1. This CDR3 comprises 13 residues. V lost 9 bases, J lost 5 bases, and 6 bases stayed unmatched. Germline assignment: CDR1 MGHDK and CDR2 SYGVNS.

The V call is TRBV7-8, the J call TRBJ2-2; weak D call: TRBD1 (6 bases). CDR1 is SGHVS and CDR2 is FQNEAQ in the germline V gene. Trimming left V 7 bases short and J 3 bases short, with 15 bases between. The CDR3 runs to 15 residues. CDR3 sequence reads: CASKTDRFDTGELFF. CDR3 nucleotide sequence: TGTGCCAGCAAAACCGACAGGTTCGACACCGGGGAGCTGTTTTTT.

This CDR3 is CASSLEGQGTQYF. CDR3 nucleotides: TGTGCCAGCAGCTTAGAAGGGCAGGGAACCCAGTACTTC. This chain uses TRBV13 with TRBJ2-5, with D maybe TRBD1 (5 bases). The V gene's germline CDR1 is PRHDT and CDR2 FYEKMQ (reference sequence). CDR3 length: 13 residues. V dropped 1 base and J dropped 8 bases, with 11 bases sitting between them.

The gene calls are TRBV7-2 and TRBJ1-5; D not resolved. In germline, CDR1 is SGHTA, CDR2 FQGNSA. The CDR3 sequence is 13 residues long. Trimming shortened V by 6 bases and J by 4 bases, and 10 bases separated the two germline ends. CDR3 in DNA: TGTGCCAGCAGGCCGGCGGGGAATCAGCCCCAGCATTTT. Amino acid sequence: CASRPAGNQPQHF. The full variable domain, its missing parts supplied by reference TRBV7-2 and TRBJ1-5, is GAGVSQSPSNKVTEKGKDVELRCDPISGHTALYWYRQSLGQGLEFLIYFQGNSAPDKSGLPSDRFSAERTGGSVSTLTIQRTQQEDSAVYLCASRPAGNQPQHFGDGTRLSIL.

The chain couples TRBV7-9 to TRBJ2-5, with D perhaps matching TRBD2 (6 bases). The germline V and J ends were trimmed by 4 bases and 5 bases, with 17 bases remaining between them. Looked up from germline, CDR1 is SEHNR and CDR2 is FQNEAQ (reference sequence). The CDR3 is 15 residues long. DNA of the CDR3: TGTGCCAGCAGCTCCCTTTTCGGGGGAGAGGAGACCCAGTACTTC. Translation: CASSSLFGGEETQYF.

The CDR3 sequence: CASSTGGNQPQHF. In DNA form, the CDR3 reads TGTGCCAGTAGTACAGGTGGCAATCAGCCCCAGCATTTT. The V gene is TRBV19, the J gene TRBJ1-5; D remains unclear. Trimming stripped 4 bases from V and 2 bases from J, with 6 bases between. The CDR3 sequence is 13 residues long. Germline lookup yields CDR1 LNHDA and CDR2 SQIVND (reference sequence).

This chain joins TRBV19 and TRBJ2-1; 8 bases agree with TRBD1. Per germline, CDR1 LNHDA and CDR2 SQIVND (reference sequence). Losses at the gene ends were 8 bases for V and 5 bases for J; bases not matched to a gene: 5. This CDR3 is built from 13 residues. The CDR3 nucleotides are TGTGCCAGTGATATGACAGGGGACAATGAGCAGTTCTTC. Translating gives CASDMTGDNEQFF.

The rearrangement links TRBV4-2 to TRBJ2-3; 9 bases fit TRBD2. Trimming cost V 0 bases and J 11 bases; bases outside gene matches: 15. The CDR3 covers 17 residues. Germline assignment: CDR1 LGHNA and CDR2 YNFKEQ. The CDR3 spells CASSQDLSRGGGLKQYF. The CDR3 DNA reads TGTGCCAGCAGCCAAGATCTTTCGCGGGGGGGAGGGCTTAAGCAGTATTTT.

CDR3 protein: CASSQGTSGGPIPQYF. The CDR3 DNA is TGTGCCAGCAGCCAAGGGACTAGCGGGGGCCCGATTCCCCAGTACTTC. The chain links TRBV4-2 to TRBJ2-5, with TRBD2 identical over 13 bases. V trimming: 1 base; J trimming: 9 bases; junction bases outside the gene matches: 8. The V gene's germline CDR1 is LGHNA and CDR2 YNFKEQ. This CDR3 spans 16 amino acids.

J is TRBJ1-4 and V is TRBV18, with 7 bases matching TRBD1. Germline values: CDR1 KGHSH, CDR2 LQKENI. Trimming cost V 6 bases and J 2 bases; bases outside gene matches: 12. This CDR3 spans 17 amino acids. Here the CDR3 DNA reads TGTGCCAGCTCGTACACACAGGGGACGTTGACTAATGAAAAACTGTTTTTT. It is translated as CASSYTQGTLTNEKLFF. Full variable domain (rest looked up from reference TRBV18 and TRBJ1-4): NAGVMQNPRHLVRRRGQEARLRCSPMKGHSHVYWYRQLPEEGLKFMVYLQKENIIDESGMPKERFSAEFPKEGPSILRIQQVVRGDSAAYFCASSYTQGTLTNEKLFFGSGTQLSVL.

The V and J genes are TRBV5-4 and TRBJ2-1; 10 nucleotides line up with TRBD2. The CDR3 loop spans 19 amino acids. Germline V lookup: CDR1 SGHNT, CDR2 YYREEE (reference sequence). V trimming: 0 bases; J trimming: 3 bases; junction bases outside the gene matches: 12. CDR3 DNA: TGTGCCAGCAGCTTGGAATACAGCGGGGGGGCTGTCGGCTACAATGAGCAGTTCTTC. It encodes CASSLEYSGGAVGYNEQFF.

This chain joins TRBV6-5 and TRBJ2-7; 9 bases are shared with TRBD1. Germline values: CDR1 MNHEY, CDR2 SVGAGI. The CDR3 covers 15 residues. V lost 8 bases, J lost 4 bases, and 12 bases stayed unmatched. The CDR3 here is CASRKRDREYYEQYF. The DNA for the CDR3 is TGTGCCAGCCGGAAACGGGACAGGGAGTATTACGAGCAGTACTTC.

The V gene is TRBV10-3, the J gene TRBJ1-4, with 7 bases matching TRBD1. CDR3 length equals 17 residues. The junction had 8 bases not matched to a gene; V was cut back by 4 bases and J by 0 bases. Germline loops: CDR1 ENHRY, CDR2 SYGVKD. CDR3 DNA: TGTGCCATCAGTGGACAGGGTTATGAGGCAACTAATGAAAAACTGTTTTTT. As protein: CAISGQGYEATNEKLFF.

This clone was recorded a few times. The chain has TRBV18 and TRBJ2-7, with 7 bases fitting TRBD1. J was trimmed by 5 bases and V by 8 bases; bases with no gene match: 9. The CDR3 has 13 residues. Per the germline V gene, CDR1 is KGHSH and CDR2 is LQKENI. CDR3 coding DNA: TGTGCCAGCAGACAGGGAGAAGGCGACGAGCAGTACTTC. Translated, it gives CASRQGEGDEQYF.

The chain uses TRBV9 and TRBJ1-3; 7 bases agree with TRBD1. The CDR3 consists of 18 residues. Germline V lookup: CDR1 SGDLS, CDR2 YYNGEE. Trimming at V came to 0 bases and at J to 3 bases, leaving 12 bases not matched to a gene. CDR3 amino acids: CASSVATQGIGGGNTIYF. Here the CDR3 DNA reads TGTGCCAGCAGCGTAGCTACACAGGGGATAGGTGGTGGAAACACCATATATTTT.

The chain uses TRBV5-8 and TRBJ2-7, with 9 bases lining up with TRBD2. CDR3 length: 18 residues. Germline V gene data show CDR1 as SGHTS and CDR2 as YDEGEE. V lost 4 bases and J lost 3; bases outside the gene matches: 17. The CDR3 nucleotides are TGTGCCAGCAGCGTGAACCTGGCGGGACTAGCTCTTCTCTACGAGCAGTACTTC. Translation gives CASSVNLAGLALLYEQYF.

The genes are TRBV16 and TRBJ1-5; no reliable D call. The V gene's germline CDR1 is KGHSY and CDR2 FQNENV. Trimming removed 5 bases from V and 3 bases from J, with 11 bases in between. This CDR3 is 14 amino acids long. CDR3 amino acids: CASSVVRNNQPQHF. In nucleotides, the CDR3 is TGTGCCAGCAGCGTGGTGAGGAACAATCAGCCCCAGCATTTT.

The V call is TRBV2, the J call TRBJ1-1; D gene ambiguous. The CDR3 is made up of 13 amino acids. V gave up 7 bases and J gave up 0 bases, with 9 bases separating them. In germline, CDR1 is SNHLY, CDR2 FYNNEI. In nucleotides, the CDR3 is TGTGCCAGCACACGACAAATGAACACTGAAGCTTTCTTT. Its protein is CASTRQMNTEAFF.

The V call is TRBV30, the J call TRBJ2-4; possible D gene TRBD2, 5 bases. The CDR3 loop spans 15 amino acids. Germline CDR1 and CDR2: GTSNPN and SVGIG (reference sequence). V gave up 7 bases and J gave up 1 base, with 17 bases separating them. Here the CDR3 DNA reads TGTGCCTTCTCGAAGGGAGAGTTCGCCAAAAACATTCAGTACTTC. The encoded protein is CAFSKGEFAKNIQYF.

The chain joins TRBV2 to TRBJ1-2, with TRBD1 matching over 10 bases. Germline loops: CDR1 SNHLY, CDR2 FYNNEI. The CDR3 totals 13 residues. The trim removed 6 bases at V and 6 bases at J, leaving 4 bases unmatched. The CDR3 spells CASSDRGLDGYTF. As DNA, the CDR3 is TGTGCCAGCAGCGACAGGGGGCTTGATGGCTACACCTTC.

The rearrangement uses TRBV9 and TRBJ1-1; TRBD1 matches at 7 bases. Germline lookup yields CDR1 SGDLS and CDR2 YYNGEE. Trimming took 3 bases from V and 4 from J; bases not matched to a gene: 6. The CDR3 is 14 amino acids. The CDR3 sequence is CASSARGVGTEAFF. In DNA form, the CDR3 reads TGTGCCAGCAGCGCCAGGGGGGTGGGCACTGAAGCTTTCTTT.

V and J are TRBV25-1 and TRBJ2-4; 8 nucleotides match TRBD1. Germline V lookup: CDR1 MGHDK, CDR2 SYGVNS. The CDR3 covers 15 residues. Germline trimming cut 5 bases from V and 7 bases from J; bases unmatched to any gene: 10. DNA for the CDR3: TGTGCCAGCAGTCTAACGGACAGGGTTGGGAACATTCAGTACTTC. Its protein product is CASSLTDRVGNIQYF.